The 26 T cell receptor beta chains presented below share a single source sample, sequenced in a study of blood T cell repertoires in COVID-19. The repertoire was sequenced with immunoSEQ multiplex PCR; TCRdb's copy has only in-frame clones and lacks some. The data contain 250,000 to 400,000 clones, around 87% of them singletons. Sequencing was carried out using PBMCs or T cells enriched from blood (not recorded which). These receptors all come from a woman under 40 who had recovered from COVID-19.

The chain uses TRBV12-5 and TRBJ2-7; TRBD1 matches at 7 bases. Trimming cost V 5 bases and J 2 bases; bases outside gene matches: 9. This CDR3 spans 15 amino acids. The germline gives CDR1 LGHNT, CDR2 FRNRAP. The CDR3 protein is CASGPSDRNPYEQYF. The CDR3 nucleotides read TGTGCTAGTGGTCCCTCGGACAGGAATCCCTACGAGCAGTACTTC.

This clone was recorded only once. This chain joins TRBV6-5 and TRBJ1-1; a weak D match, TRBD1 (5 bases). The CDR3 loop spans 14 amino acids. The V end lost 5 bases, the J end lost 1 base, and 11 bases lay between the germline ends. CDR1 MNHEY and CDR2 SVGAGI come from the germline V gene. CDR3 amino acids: CASSTAGENTEAFF. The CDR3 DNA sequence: TGTGCCAGCAGTACGGCGGGGGAGAACACTGAAGCTTTCTTT.

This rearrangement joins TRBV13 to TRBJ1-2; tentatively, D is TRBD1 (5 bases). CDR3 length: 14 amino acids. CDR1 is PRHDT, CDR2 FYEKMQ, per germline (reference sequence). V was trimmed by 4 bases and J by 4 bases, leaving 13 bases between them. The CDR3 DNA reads TGTGCCAGCAGCTCCTCTAGACAGAGCTATGGCTACACCTTC. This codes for CASSSSRQSYGYTF.

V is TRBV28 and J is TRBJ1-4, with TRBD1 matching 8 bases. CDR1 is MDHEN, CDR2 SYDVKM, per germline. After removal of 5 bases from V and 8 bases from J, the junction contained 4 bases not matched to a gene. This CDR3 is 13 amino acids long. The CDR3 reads CASSIQGAEKLFF. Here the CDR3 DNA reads TGTGCCAGCAGTATTCAGGGGGCGGAAAAACTGTTTTTT.

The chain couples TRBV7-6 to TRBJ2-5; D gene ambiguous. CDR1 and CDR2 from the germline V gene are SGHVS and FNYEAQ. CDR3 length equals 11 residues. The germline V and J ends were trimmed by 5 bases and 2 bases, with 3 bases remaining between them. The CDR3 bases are TGTGCCAGCAGCCAACAAGAGACCCAGTACTTC. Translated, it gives CASSQQETQYF.

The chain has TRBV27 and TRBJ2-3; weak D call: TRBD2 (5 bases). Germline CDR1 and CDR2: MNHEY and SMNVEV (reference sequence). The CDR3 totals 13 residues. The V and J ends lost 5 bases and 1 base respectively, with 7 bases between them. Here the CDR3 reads CASSLSGTDTQYF. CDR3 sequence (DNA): TGTGCCAGCAGTCTTAGCGGCACAGATACGCAGTATTTT.

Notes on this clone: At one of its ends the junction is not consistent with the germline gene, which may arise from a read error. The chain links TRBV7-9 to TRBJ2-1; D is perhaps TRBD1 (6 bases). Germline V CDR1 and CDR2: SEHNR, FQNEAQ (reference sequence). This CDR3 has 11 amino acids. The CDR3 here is CASSQGSGLVF. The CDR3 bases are TGTGCCAGCAGCCAGGGGTCCGGTTTGGTCTTC.

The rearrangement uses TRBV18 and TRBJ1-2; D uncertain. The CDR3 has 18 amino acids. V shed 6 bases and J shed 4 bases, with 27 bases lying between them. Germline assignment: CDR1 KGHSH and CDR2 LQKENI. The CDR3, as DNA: TGTGCCAGCTCGTCGGACTATGGGTCGACGAGTGGCGGCTATGGCTACACCTTC. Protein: CASSSDYGSTSGGYGYTF.

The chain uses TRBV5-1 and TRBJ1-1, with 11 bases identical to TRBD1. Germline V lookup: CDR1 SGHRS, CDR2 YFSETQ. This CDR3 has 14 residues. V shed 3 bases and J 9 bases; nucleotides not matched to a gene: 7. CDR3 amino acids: CASSSGQGAPKAFF. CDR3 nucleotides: TGCGCCAGCAGCTCTGGACAGGGGGCGCCGAAAGCTTTCTTT.

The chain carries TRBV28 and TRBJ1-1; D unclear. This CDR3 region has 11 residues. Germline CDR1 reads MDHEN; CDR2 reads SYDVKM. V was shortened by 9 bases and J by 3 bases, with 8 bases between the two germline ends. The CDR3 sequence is CASIGDTEAFF. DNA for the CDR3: TGTGCCAGTATAGGAGACACTGAAGCTTTCTTT.

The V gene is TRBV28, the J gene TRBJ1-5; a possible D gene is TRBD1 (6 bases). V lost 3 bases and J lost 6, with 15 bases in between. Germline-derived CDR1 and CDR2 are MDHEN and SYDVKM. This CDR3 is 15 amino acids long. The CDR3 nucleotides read TGTGCCAGCAGTTTGGTTGCGGGGGGCACTCAGCCCCAGCATTTT. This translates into CASSLVAGGTQPQHF. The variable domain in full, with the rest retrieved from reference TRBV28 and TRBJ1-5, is DVKVTQSSRYLVKRTGEKVFLECVQDMDHENMFWYRQDPGLGLRLIYFSYDVKMKEKGDIPEGYSVSREKKERFSLILESASTNQTSMYLCASSLVAGGTQPQHFGDGTRLSIL.

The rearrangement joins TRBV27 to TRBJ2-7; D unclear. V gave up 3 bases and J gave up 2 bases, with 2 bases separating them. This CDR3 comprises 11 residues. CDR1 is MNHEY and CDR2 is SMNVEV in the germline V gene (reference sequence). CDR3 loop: CASSFTYEQYF. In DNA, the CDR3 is TGTGCCAGCAGTTTCACCTACGAGCAGTACTTC.

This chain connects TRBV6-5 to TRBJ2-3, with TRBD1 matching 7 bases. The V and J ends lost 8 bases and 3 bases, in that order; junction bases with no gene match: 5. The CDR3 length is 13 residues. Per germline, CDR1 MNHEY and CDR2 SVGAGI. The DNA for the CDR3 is TGTGCCAGCCATAAACAGGGGACAGATACGCAGTATTTT. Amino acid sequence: CASHKQGTDTQYF.

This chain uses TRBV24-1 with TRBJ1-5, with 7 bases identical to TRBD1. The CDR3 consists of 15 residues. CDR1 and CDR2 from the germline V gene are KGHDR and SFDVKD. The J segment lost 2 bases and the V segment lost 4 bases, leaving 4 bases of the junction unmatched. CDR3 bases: TGTGCCACCAGTGACCCAGGGGGTGGCAATCAGCCCCAGCATTTT. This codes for CATSDPGGGNQPQHF.

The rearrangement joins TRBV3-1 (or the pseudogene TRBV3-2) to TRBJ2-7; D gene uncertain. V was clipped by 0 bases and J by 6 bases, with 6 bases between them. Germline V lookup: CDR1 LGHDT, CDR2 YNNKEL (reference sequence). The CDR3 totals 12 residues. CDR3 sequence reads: CASSQDSREQYF. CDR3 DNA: TGTGCCAGCAGCCAAGATTCGCGCGAGCAGTACTTC.

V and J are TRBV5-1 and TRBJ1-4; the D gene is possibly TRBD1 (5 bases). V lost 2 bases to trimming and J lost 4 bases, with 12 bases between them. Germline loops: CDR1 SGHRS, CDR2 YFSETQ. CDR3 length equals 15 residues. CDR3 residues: CASSFVGDFNEKLFF. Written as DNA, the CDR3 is TGCGCCAGCAGCTTTGTAGGGGATTTTAATGAAAAACTGTTTTTT.

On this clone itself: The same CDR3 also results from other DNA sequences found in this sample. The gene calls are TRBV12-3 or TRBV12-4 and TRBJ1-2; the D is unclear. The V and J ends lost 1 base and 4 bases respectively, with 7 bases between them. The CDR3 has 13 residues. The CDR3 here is CASSLGGGYGYTF. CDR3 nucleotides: TGTGCCAGCAGTTTAGGGGGAGGCTATGGCTACACCTTC.

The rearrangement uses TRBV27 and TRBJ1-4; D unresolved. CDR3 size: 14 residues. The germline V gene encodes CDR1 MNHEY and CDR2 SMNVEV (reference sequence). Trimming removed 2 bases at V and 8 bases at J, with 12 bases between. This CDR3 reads CASSLEGYGEKLFF. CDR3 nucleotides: TGTGCCAGCAGTTTAGAGGGTTACGGGGAAAAACTGTTTTTT.

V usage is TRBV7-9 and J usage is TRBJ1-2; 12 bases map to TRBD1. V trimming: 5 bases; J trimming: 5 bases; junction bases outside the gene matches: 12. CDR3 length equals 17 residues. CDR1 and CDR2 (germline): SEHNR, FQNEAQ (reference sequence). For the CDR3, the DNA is TGTGCCAGCAGCGCCCCGGGACAGGGGGCCGGTGGGTATGGCTACACCTTC. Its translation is CASSAPGQGAGGYGYTF.

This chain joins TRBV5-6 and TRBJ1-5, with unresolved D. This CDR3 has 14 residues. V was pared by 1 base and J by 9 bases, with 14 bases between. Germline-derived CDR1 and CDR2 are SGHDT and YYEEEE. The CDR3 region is CASSLRGGKRPQHF. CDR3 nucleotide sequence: TGTGCCAGCAGCTTGCGAGGAGGGAAGAGGCCCCAGCATTTT.

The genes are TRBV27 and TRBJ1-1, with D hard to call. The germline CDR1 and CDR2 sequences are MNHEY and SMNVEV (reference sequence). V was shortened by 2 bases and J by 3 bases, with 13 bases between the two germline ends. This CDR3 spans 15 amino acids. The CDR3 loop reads CASSLPGNPDTEAFF. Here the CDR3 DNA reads TGTGCCAGCAGTTTACCGGGGAATCCGGACACTGAAGCTTTCTTT.

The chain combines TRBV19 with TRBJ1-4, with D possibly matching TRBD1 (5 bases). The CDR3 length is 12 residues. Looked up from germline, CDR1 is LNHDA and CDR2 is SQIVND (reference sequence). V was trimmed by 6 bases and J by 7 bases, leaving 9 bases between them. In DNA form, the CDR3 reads TGTGCCAGTAGCCGAAGGGGTGAAAAACTGTTTTTT. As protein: CASSRRGEKLFF.

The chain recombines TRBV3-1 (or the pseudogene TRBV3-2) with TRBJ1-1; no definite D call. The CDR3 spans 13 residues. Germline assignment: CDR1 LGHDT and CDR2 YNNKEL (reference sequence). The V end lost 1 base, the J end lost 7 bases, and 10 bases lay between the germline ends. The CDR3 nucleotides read TGTGCCAGCAGCCAAGTAAGCGAGGGTGAAGCTTTCTTT. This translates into CASSQVSEGEAFF.

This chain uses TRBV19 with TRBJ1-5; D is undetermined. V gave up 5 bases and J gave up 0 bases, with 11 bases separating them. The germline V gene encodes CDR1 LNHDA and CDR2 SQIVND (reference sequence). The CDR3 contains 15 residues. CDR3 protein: CASSWSGDSNQPQHF. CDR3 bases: TGTGCCAGTAGTTGGTCGGGAGATAGCAATCAGCCCCAGCATTTT.

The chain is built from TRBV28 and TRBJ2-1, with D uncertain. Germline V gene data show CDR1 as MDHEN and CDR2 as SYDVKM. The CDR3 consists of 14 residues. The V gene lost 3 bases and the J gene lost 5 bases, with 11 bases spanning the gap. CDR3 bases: TGTGCCAGCAGTTTGGTCGGAACTAACAATGAGCAGTTCTTC. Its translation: CASSLVGTNNEQFF.

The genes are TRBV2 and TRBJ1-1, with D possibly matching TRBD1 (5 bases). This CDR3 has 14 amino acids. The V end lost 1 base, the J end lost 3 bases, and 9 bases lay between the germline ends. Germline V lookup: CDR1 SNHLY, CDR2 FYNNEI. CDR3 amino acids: CASSEVTDHTEAFF. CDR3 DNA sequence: TGTGCCAGCAGTGAAGTGACAGACCACACTGAAGCTTTCTTT.